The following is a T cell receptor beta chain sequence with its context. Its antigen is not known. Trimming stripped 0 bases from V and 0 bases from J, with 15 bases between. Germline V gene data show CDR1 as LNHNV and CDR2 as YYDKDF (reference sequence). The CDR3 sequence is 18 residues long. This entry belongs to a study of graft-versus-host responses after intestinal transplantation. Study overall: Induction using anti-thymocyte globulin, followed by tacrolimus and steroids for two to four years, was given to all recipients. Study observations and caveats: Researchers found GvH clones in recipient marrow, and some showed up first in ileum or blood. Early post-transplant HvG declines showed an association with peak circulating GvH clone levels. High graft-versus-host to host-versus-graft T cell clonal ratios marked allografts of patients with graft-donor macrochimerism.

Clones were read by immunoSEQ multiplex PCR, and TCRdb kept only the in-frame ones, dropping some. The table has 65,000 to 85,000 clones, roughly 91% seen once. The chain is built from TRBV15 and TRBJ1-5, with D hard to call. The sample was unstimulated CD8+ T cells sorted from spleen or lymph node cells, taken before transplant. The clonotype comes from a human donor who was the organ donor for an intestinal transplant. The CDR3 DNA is TGTGCCACCAGCAGAGATCTGAGAAAAGATAATAGCAATCAGCCCCAGCATTTT. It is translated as CATSRDLRKDNSNQPQHF.